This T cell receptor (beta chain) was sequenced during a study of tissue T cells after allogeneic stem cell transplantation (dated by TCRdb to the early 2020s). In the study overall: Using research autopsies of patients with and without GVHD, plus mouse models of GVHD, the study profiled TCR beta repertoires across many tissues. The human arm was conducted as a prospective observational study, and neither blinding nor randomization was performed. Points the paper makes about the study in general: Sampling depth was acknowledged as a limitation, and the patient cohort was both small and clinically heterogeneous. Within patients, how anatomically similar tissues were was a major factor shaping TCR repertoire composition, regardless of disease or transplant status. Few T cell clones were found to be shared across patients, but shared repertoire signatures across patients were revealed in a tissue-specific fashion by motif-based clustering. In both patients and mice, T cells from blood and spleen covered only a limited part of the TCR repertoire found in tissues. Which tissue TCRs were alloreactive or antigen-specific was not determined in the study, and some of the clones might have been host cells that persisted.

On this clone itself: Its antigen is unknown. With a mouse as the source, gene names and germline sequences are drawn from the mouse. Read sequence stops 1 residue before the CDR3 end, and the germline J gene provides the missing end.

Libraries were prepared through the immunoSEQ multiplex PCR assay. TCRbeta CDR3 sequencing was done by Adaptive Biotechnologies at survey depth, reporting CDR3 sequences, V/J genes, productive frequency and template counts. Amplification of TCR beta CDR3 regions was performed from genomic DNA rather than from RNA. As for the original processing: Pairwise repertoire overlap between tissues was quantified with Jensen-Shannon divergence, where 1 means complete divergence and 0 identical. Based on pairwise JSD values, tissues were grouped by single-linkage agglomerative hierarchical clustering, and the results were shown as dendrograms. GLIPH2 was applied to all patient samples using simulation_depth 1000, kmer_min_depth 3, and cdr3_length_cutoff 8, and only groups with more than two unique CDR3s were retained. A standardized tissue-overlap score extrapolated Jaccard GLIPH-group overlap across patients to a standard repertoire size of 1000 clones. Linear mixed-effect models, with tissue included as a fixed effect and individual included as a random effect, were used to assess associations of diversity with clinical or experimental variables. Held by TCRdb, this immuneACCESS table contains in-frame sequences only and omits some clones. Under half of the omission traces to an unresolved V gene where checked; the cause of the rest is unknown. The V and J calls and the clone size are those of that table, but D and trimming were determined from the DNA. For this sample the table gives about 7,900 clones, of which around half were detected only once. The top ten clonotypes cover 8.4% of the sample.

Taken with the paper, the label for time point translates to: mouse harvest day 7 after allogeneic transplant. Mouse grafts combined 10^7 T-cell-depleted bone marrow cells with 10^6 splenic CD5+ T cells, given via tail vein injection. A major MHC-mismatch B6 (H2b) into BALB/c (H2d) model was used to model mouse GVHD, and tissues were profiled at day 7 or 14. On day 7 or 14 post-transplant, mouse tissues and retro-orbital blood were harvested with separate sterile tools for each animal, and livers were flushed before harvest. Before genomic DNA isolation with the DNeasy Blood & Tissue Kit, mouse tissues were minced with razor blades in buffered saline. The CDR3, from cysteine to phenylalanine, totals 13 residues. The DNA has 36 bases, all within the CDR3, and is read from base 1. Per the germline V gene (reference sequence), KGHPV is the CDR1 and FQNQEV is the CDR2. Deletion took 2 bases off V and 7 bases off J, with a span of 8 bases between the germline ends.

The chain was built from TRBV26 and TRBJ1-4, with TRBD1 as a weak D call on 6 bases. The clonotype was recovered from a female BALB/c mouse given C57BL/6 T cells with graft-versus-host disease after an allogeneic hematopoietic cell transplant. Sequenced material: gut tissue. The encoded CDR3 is CASSLGGGERLFF. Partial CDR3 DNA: TGTGCCAGCAGTCTGGGGGGCGGCGAAAGATTATTT.